A selection of T cell receptor beta chains follows, all from one sample in a study of vaccination and CD4 T cells after COVID-19. MiXCR was run by TCRdb on the PCR reads, yielding one entry per CDR3 protein. The sample records 9,500 to 15,000 distinct CDR3 sequences, approximately 60% being singletons. Antigen specificity for these receptors is unknown. The sequencing sample was made of CD4+ T cells from blood, cultured in vitro. The origin of the receptors is a human donor who had recovered from COVID-19. CDR3s include the opening cysteine and the closing phenylalanine or tryptophan. Fields, in order: CDR3 length, clone size, V gene, CDR3 protein. The listing skips clone size in some rows; elsewhere it reads once, few, many or a size class.

>16|.|TRBV4-1
CASSLPPGTGENGYTF
>19|.|TRBV7-2
CASSQRWGASGPDYNEQFF
>14|.|TRBV2
CASGRSVGWETQYF
>12|.|TRBV6-1
CASTGATYEQYF
>16|.|TRBV28
CASSSGALAGVYEQYF
>15|.|TRBV2
CASIGTSGRSYEQYF
>16|once|TRBV2
CASSDGLARVTDTQYF
>14|few|TRBV28
CASSVLQGNQPQHF
>15|.|TRBV20-1
CSVPAPGQVIEPQHF
>14|.|TRBV20-1
CSARPGDGRNTIYF
>13|.|TRBV19
CASSTASSGRVFF
>13|few|TRBV20-1
CSAQDSINQPQHF
>17|.|TRBV20-1
CSAPLGTGGTNTGELFF
>14|few|TRBV7-2
CASSPRGEEETQYF
>13|.|TRBV7-2
CASSFRRENTIYF
>14|.|TRBV27
CASSLRTGGYEQYF
>14|.|TRBV24-1
CATQHGGVGQPQHF
>13|.|TRBV7-9
CASNSGVKETQYF
>13|.|TRBV20-1
CSASPRMDSPLHF
>16|.|TRBV24-1
CATSDPGEGSYNEQFF
>17|.|TRBV7-6
CASSLWAVGQGNYGYTF